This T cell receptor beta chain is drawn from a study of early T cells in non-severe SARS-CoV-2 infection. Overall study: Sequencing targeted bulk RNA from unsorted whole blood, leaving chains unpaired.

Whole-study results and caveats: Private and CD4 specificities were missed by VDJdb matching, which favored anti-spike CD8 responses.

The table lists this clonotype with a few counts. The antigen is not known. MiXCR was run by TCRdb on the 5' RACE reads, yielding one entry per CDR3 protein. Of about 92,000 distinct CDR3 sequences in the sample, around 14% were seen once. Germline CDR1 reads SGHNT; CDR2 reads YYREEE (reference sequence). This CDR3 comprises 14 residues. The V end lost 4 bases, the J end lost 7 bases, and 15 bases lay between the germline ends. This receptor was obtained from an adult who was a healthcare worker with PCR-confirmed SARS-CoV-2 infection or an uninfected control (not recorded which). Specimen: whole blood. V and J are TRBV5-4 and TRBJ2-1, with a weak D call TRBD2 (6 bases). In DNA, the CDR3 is TGTGCCAGCAGCCCATGGTCGGGGGTAAATGAGCAGTTCTTC. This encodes CASSPWSGVNEQFF. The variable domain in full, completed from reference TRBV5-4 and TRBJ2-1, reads ETGVTQSPTHLIKTRGQQVTLRCSSQSGHNTVSWYQQALGQGPQFIFQYYREEENGRGNFPPRFSGLQFPNYSSELNVNALELDDSALYLCASSPWSGVNEQFFGPGTRLTVL.